These 19 T cell receptor beta chains were all obtained from the same sample, sequenced in a study of T cell changes during pregnancy in multiple sclerosis. Generated by immunoSEQ multiplex PCR, the TCRdb table keeps only in-frame clones and is missing some. The sample includes 45,000 to 60,000 clones, roughly 90% of them seen just once. Sequenced material: CD8+ T cells from peripheral blood mononuclear cells, taken before pregnancy. These receptors were taken from a female donor with multiple sclerosis, enrolled in a pregnancy study.

CDR3 DNA sequence: TGTGCCGCCAGGGCTAGCGGGGACCATGAGCAGTTCTTC. Residues: CAARASGDHEQFF. The J gene is TRBJ2-1, the V gene TRBV5-5, with 9 nucleotides matching TRBD2. CDR1 is SGHKS, CDR2 YYEKEE, per germline (reference sequence). Unmatched junction bases numbered 10, after V lost 10 bases and J lost 8 bases. The CDR3 is 13 amino acids.

This clone appeared a single time. The chain has TRBV5-1 and TRBJ1-5, with a tentative D call TRBD1 (6 bases). The V end lost 4 bases, the J end lost 8 bases, and 16 bases lay between the germline ends. The CDR3 runs to 14 residues. Germline V gene sequence: CDR1 SGHRS, CDR2 YFSETQ. DNA of the CDR3: TGCGCCAGCAGCCTGGGGGGGGGCCAGGAGCCCCAGCATTTT. Translated: CASSLGGGQEPQHF. The full variable domain, in which reference TRBV5-1 and TRBJ1-5 provide the parts outside the CDR3, is KAGVTQTPRYLIKTRGQQVTLSCSPISGHRSVSWYQQTPGQGLQFLFEYFSETQRNKGNFPGRFSGRQFSNSRSEMNVSTLELGDSALYLCASSLGGGQEPQHFGDGTRLSIL.

V usage is TRBV19 and J usage is TRBJ1-1, with 8 bases fitting TRBD1. This CDR3 spans 14 amino acids. Germline V lookup: CDR1 LNHDA, CDR2 SQIVND (reference sequence). V shed 3 bases, J shed 5 bases, and the junction held 5 bases outside the gene matches. CDR3 sequence reads: CASSIQGAMTEAFF. CDR3 nucleotides: TGTGCCAGTAGTATCCAGGGGGCCATGACTGAAGCTTTCTTT.

The chain recombines TRBV6-5 with TRBJ1-2; TRBD1 is a possible D gene (5 bases). The CDR3 consists of 14 residues. The V gene's germline CDR1 is MNHEY and CDR2 SVGAGI. V shed 1 base and J shed 6 bases, with 12 bases lying between them. DNA for the CDR3: TGTGCCAGCAGTTACTTTGGGGGGAGAAATGGCTACACCTTC. Translating it yields CASSYFGGRNGYTF.

The CDR3 reads CASSEVGGFTDTQYF. The CDR3 DNA sequence: TGTGCCAGCAGTGAAGTGGGGGGGTTCACAGATACGCAGTATTTT. V gene TRBV2 combines with J gene TRBJ2-3; 7 bases fit TRBD2. Germline lookup yields CDR1 SNHLY and CDR2 FYNNEI. The J segment lost 2 bases and the V segment lost 1 base, leaving 3 bases of the junction unmatched. CDR3 length equals 15 residues.

CDR3 protein: CASAGQGVYEQYF. Written as DNA, the CDR3 is TGTGCCAGCGCCGGACAGGGGGTCTACGAGCAGTACTTC. This sequence joins TRBV18 and TRBJ2-7; TRBD1 matches at 10 bases. Losses at the gene ends were 8 bases for V and 3 bases for J; bases not matched to a gene: 4. This CDR3 comprises 13 residues. Looked up from germline, CDR1 is KGHSH and CDR2 is LQKENI.

The genes are TRBV28 and TRBJ1-5; 8 bases are shared with TRBD1. CDR3 length: 14 amino acids. With 2 bases clipped from V and 6 bases from J, the junction kept 3 bases outside the gene matches. Looked up from germline, CDR1 is MDHEN and CDR2 is SYDVKM. CDR3 in amino acids: CASSLRQGAQPQHF. As DNA, the CDR3 is TGTGCCAGCAGTTTAAGGCAGGGGGCTCAGCCCCAGCATTTT.

The chain has TRBV9 and TRBJ1-1; TRBD1 might be the D (6 bases). The CDR3 is 14 amino acids. The V end lost 3 bases, the J end lost 1 base, and 10 bases lay between the germline ends. In germline, CDR1 is SGDLS, CDR2 YYNGEE. CDR3 protein: CASSAGTSNTEAFF. The CDR3 region has the DNA TGTGCCAGCAGCGCCGGGACATCGAACACTGAAGCTTTCTTT.

The J gene is TRBJ1-6, the V gene TRBV4-2; a weak D match, TRBD1 (5 bases). The CDR3 extends over 14 amino acids. V lost 4 bases and J 6 bases, leaving 10 bases between the germline ends. Germline values: CDR1 LGHNA, CDR2 YNFKEQ. CDR3 in DNA: TGTGCCAGCAGCCCGACAGTGGCTAATTCACCCCTCCACTTT. It yields the protein CASSPTVANSPLHF.

This chain joins TRBV29-1 and TRBJ2-2, with D tentatively TRBD1 (5 bases). The germline V gene encodes CDR1 SQVTM and CDR2 ANQGSEA. This CDR3 contains 13 residues. Trimming took off 5 bases at V and 6 bases at J, with 13 bases between the two ends. The DNA for the CDR3 is TGCAGCGTTCTTTCAGGGATCGCCGGGGAGCTGTTTTTT. The encoded protein is CSVLSGIAGELFF.

The rearrangement joins TRBV15 to TRBJ2-7; a possible D gene is TRBD2 (5 bases). Trimming shortened V by 3 bases and J by 3 bases, and 9 bases separated the two germline ends. This CDR3 has 13 residues. Germline CDR1 is LNHNV and CDR2 is YYDKDF (reference sequence). The CDR3, as DNA: TGTGCCACCAGCAGTGTCCGGGGCTACGAGCAGTACTTC. Its protein product is CATSSVRGYEQYF.

This clone has only a few counts. This sequence joins TRBV9 and TRBJ2-7; TRBD1 aligns across 7 bases. Germline V CDR1 and CDR2: SGDLS, YYNGEE. The V and J ends lost 5 bases and 2 bases, in that order; junction bases with no gene match: 16. This CDR3 has 17 residues. Here the CDR3 DNA reads TGTGCCAGCAGAATAGTCCAATATGGGGACAGCGCCTACGAGCAGTACTTC. Protein product: CASRIVQYGDSAYEQYF.

This clone was recorded once. The chain links TRBV11-2 to TRBJ1-1; D remains unclear. Germline V gene lookup returns CDR1 SGHAT and CDR2 FQNNGV. The CDR3 has 14 residues. V gave up 2 bases and J gave up 6 bases, with 13 bases separating them. The CDR3 is CASSLYGGSAEAFF. The CDR3, as DNA: TGTGCCAGCAGCTTATATGGAGGATCGGCTGAAGCTTTCTTT.

With regard to this clone: This same CDR3 is encoded by further DNA sequences in the sample. The chain has TRBV9 and TRBJ2-5, with a tentative D call TRBD2 (7 bases). Germline V gene sequence: CDR1 SGDLS, CDR2 YYNGEE. The V and J ends lost 0 bases and 2 bases respectively, with 11 bases between them. The CDR3 contains 15 residues. For the CDR3, the DNA is TGTGCCAGCAGCGTAGCTGGGGGGGCGCAAGAGACCCAGTACTTC. This codes for CASSVAGGAQETQYF.

This chain joins TRBV7-6 and TRBJ1-1; 7 positions agree with TRBD1. Trimming took 0 bases from V and 8 from J; bases not matched to a gene: 3. Germline V gives CDR1 SGHVS, CDR2 FNYEAQ. The CDR3 loop spans 13 amino acids. Here the CDR3 DNA reads TGTGCCAGCAGCTTAGCGACAGGGATCGAAGCTTTCTTT. It encodes CASSLATGIEAFF. Variable domain in full (rest from reference TRBV7-6 and TRBJ1-1): GAGVSQSPRYKVTKRGQDVALRCDPISGHVSLYWYRQALGQGPEFLTYFNYEAQQDKSGLPNDRFSAERPEGSISTLTIQRTEQRDSAMYRCASSLATGIEAFFGQGTRLTVV.

The chain recombines TRBV9 with TRBJ2-3; D gene ambiguous. The germline gives CDR1 SGDLS, CDR2 YYNGEE. V dropped 1 base and J dropped 3 bases, with 6 bases sitting between them. The CDR3 consists of 13 residues. Written as DNA, the CDR3 is TGTGCCAGCAGCGTACTAAGTACAGATACGCAGTATTTT. Translation gives CASSVLSTDTQYF. Drawing the rest from reference TRBV9 and TRBJ2-3, the complete variable domain is DSGVTQTPKHLITATGQRVTLRCSPRSGDLSVYWYQQSLDQGLQFLIQYYNGEERAKGNILERFSAQQFPDLHSELNLSSLELGDSALYFCASSVLSTDTQYFGPGTRLTVL.

This rearrangement joins TRBV5-4 to TRBJ1-1, with D perhaps matching TRBD1 (6 bases). The CDR3 extends over 13 amino acids. V dropped 9 bases and J dropped 0 bases, with 12 bases sitting between them. Germline lookup yields CDR1 SGHNT and CDR2 YYREEE (reference sequence). Here the CDR3 reads CATRQDLNTEAFF. The DNA for the CDR3 is TGTGCCACCCGACAGGACCTGAACACTGAAGCTTTCTTT.

The gene calls are TRBV5-6 and TRBJ1-5, with 9 positions matching TRBD1. Germline loops: CDR1 SGHDT, CDR2 YYEEEE. The J segment lost 4 bases and the V segment lost 4 bases, leaving 3 bases of the junction unmatched. This CDR3 is built from 14 residues. The CDR3 bases are TGTGCCAGCAGCACCGGACAGGGGAATCAGCCCCAGCATTTT. It translates to CASSTGQGNQPQHF.

This clone was seen a single time. The chain couples TRBV13 to TRBJ2-7; the D gene is possibly TRBD2 (5 bases). Germline V CDR1 and CDR2: PRHDT, FYEKMQ (reference sequence). The CDR3 is 15 residues long. V was shortened by 5 bases and J by 0 bases, with 14 bases between the two germline ends. The CDR3 coding sequence is TGTGCCAGCAGCGCCCTAGGCACTAGCTCCTACGAGCAGTACTTC. Residues: CASSALGTSSYEQYF.